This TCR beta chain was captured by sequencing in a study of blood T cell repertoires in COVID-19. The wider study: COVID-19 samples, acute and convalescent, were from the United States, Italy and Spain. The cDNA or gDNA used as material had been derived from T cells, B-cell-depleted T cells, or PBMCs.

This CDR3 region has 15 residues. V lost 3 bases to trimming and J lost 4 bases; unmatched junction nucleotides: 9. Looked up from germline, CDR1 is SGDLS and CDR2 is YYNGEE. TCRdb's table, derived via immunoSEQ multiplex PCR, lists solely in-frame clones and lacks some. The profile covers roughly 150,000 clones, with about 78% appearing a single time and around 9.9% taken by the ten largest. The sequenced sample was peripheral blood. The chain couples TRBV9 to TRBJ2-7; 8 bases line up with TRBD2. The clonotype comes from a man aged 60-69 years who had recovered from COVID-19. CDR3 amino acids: CASSASSGQTYEQYF. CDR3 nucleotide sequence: TGTGCCAGCAGCGCTTCTAGCGGGCAAACTTACGAGCAGTACTTC.